These T cell receptor beta chains were read from a single sample in a study of T cells in Graves' hyperthyroidism and ophthalmopathy. TCRdb processed the multiplex PCR reads anew with MiXCR; each CDR3 protein has one entry. The data contain 600,000 to 850,000 distinct CDR3 sequences, around 20% of them seen just once; the ten biggest clones take up roughly a sixth. Sequenced input: blood. These receptors originate from a woman aged 45-59 years with Graves' hyperthyroidism that later progressed to Graves' ophthalmopathy. Both conserved end residues are part of each CDR3. D genes are given only for firm matches. For some rows the clone size is stated as once, few or many, or as a class when expanded; others skip it.

V: TRBV5-1; J: TRBJ1-1; D: TRBD1; size: many; CDR3: CASSPRDREATEAFF; DNA: TGCGCCAGCAGCCCACGGGACAGGGAGGCCACTGAAGCTTTCTTT
V: TRBV2; J: TRBJ1-1; D: TRBD1; size: many; CDR3: CARGQVNTEAFF; DNA: TGTGCCAGGGGACAGGTAAACACTGAAGCTTTCTTT
V: TRBV7-9; J: TRBJ1-1; D: -; size: -; CDR3: CASSARELAEAFF; DNA: TGTGCCAGCAGCGCCAGGGAACTCGCTGAAGCTTTCTTT
V: TRBV27; J: TRBJ2-7; D: TRBD1; size: -; CDR3: CASSLSALGQAYPYERYF; DNA: TGTGCCAGCAGTTTAAGCGCTTTGGGACAGGCCTACCCCTACGAGCGGTACTTC
V: TRBV7-7; J: TRBJ1-1; D: -; size: -; CDR3: CASSDQLGTEAFF; DNA: TGTGCTAGCAGCGACCAGTTGGGCACTGAAGCTTTCTTT
V: TRBV18; J: TRBJ1-3; D: TRBD1; size: -; CDR3: CASSPRDRGFGSGNTIYF; DNA: TGTGCCAGCTCACCACGGGACAGGGGATTTGGATCTGGAAACACCATATATTTT
V: TRBV11-2; J: TRBJ2-1; D: -; size: few; CDR3: CASTVRGLSYNEQFF; DNA: TGTGCCAGCACCGTACGGGGACTCTCCTACAATGAGCAGTTCTTC
V: TRBV6-1; J: TRBJ1-5; D: TRBD1; size: -; CDR3: CASSPNIGTGGADQPQHF; DNA: TGTGCCAGCAGTCCGAACATCGGGACAGGGGGCGCCGATCAGCCCCAGCATTTT
V: TRBV6-1; J: TRBJ2-7; D: TRBD1; size: many; CDR3: CASSEQWQGAGEQYF; DNA: TGTGCCAGCAGTGAACAGTGGCAGGGGGCTGGTGAGCAGTACTTC
V: TRBV19; J: TRBJ1-5; D: TRBD1; size: -; CDR3: CASSKDRGQPQHF; DNA: TGTGCCAGTAGTAAAGACAGGGGCCAGCCCCAGCATTTT
V: TRBV2; J: TRBJ2-3; D: -; size: many; CDR3: CASSIHGSTQYF; DNA: TGTGCCAGCAGTATCCACGGGTCCACGCAGTATTTT
V: TRBV4-1; J: TRBJ1-5; D: -; size: few; CDR3: CASSQDEGTQPQHF; DNA: TGCGCCAGCAGCCAAGATGAGGGAACTCAGCCCCAGCATTTT
V: TRBV20-1; J: TRBJ1-1; D: TRBD1; size: few; CDR3: CSASKTGAYNTEAFF; DNA: TGCAGTGCTAGTAAGACAGGGGCTTACAACACTGAAGCTTTCTTT
V: TRBV6-9; J: TRBJ2-4; D: -; size: -; CDR3: CASSSQGAKNIQYF; DNA: TGTGCCAGCAGTTCACAGGGCGCCAAAAACATTCAGTACTTC
V: TRBV7-9; J: TRBJ2-3; D: TRBD2; size: once; CDR3: CASSTQMGGADTQYF; DNA: TGTGCCAGCAGCACCCAGATGGGGGGGGCAGATACGCAGTATTTT
V: TRBV7-6; J: TRBJ1-1; D: -; size: -; CDR3: CASSLTQGGSPEAFF; DNA: TGTGCCAGCAGCCTCACCCAGGGAGGGTCCCCTGAAGCTTTCTTT
V: TRBV4-1; J: TRBJ2-2; D: -; size: few; CDR3: CASSQRLNTGELFF; DNA: TGCGCCAGCAGCCAACGTTTAAACACCGGGGAGCTGTTTTTT
V: TRBV6-5; J: TRBJ1-3; D: TRBD1; size: -; CDR3: CASSSPDRVGNTIYF; DNA: TGTGCCAGCAGTTCCCCGGACAGGGTCGGAAACACCATATATTTT
V: TRBV5-6; J: TRBJ2-5; D: TRBD1; size: -; CDR3: CASSFGDRVLQETQYF; DNA: TGTGCCAGCAGCTTTGGGGACAGGGTTTTACAAGAGACCCAGTACTTC
V: TRBV19; J: TRBJ1-1; D: TRBD1; size: once; CDR3: CANMWDRGGRAFF; DNA: TGTGCCAATATGTGGGACAGGGGCGGTCGCGCTTTCTTT
V: TRBV15; J: TRBJ2-3; D: -; size: -; CDR3: CATSRGDLDTDTQYF; DNA: TGTGCCACCAGCAGAGGGGACTTAGACACAGATACGCAGTATTTT
V: TRBV2; J: TRBJ2-3; D: TRBD1; size: few; CDR3: CASSVTGGAGTDTQYF; DNA: TGTGCCAGCAGTGTGACAGGGGGGGCGGGCACAGATACGCAGTATTTT
V: TRBV7-9; J: TRBJ1-1; D: -; size: -; CDR3: CASSLEKLTEAFF; DNA: TGTGCCAGCAGCTTAGAAAAGCTGACTGAAGCTTTCTTT
V: TRBV29-1; J: TRBJ2-1; D: -; size: -; CDR3: CSVISRDSYNEQFF; DNA: TGCAGCGTGATAAGCAGAGACTCCTACAATGAGCAGTTCTTC
V: TRBV10-3; J: TRBJ2-5; D: TRBD2; size: -; CDR3: CAIKSGVQETQYF; DNA: TGTGCCATCAAAAGCGGGGTCCAAGAGACCCAGTACTTC
V: TRBV13; J: TRBJ1-2; D: -; size: -; CDR3: CASSLIALGGVNYTF; DNA: TGTGCCAGCAGCTTAATAGCCCTTGGGGGGGTCAACTACACCTTC
V: TRBV9; J: TRBJ1-4; D: -; size: many; CDR3: CASSVGLDYNEKLFF; DNA: TGTGCCAGCAGCGTAGGTCTGGACTACAATGAAAAACTGTTTTTT
V: TRBV6-2/TRBV6-3; J: TRBJ1-5; D: -; size: -; CDR3: CASRLAGTAYSNQPQHF; DNA: TGTGCCAGCAGGCTGGCCGGGACGGCCTATAGCAATCAGCCCCAGCATTTT
V: TRBV11-2; J: TRBJ2-3; D: -; size: many; CDR3: CASSSGGQYF; DNA: TGTGCCAGCAGCTCCGGGGGGCAGTATTTT
V: TRBV12-3/TRBV12-4; J: TRBJ1-1; D: -; size: many; CDR3: CASSRQVSGVEAFF; DNA: TGTGCCAGCAGCCGACAAGTTTCGGGCGTAGAAGCTTTCTTT
V: TRBV29-1; J: TRBJ2-3; D: TRBD1; size: -; CDR3: CSVEGTGNQDTQYF; DNA: TGCAGCGTTGAAGGGACAGGGAATCAAGATACGCAGTATTTT
V: TRBV18; J: TRBJ2-6; D: TRBD1; size: few; CDR3: CASSPVTGNSGANVLTF; DNA: TGTGCCAGCTCACCAGTGACAGGGAACTCTGGGGCCAACGTCCTGACTTTC
V: TRBV12-3/TRBV12-4; J: TRBJ1-1; D: -; size: -; CDR3: CASSSSVGARYTEAFF; DNA: TGTGCCAGCAGTTCTTCAGTGGGGGCGAGGTACACTGAAGCTTTCTTT
V: TRBV18; J: TRBJ1-1; D: -; size: many; CDR3: CASSAGQAEAFF; DNA: TGTGCCAGCTCTGCAGGGCAGGCTGAAGCTTTCTTT
V: TRBV27; J: TRBJ2-7; D: -; size: -; CDR3: CASSLSTSYEQYF; DNA: TGTGCCAGCAGTTTATCGACCTCCTACGAGCAGTACTTC
V: TRBV2; J: TRBJ2-7; D: -; size: few; CDR3: CASRGGMSSYEQYF; DNA: TGTGCCAGCAGGGGCGGCATGAGCTCCTACGAGCAGTACTTC
V: TRBV7-2; J: TRBJ2-7; D: -; size: many; CDR3: CASSLRRVSYEQYF; DNA: TGTGCCAGCAGCTTAAGGCGCGTCTCCTACGAGCAGTACTTC
V: TRBV19; J: TRBJ1-2; D: TRBD1; size: -; CDR3: CASSERDRGNYGYTF; DNA: TGTGCCAGTAGTGAACGGGACAGGGGGAACTATGGCTACACCTTC
V: TRBV24-1; J: TRBJ1-5; D: TRBD1; size: few; CDR3: CATSDRAQTGTVLRQPQHF; DNA: TGTGCCACCAGTGATAGGGCCCAGACCGGGACAGTCCTCAGGCAGCCCCAGCATTTT
V: TRBV24-1; J: TRBJ1-3; D: TRBD1; size: -; CDR3: CATSDLGQGNTIYF; DNA: TGTGCCACCAGTGACCTGGGACAGGGAAACACCATATATTTT
V: TRBV5-5; J: TRBJ2-1; D: -; size: -; CDR3: CASSLLGQQFF; DNA: TGTGCCAGCAGCTTGTTGGGCCAGCAGTTCTTC
V: TRBV5-1; J: TRBJ2-7; D: TRBD1; size: -; CDR3: CASSSQGANYEQYF; DNA: TGCGCCAGCAGCTCACAGGGGGCCAACTACGAGCAGTACTTC
V: TRBV12-3/TRBV12-4; J: TRBJ1-4; D: -; size: few; CDR3: CASSLDGRNEKLFF; DNA: TGTGCCAGCAGTTTGGATGGACGGAATGAAAAACTGTTTTTT
V: TRBV30; J: TRBJ2-1; D: -; size: many; CDR3: CAWRLTPGAYNEQFF; DNA: TGTGCCTGGAGGCTCACTCCGGGGGCTTACAATGAGCAGTTCTTC
V: TRBV6-1; J: TRBJ2-2; D: -; size: few; CDR3: CASSGSPDSNTGELFF; DNA: TGTGCCAGCAGTGGTTCGCCCGATTCTAACACCGGGGAGCTGTTTTTT
V: TRBV4-1; J: TRBJ1-2; D: -; size: -; CDR3: CASSQDGDNYGYTF; DNA: TGCGCCAGCAGCCAAGATGGGGACAACTATGGCTACACCTTC
V: TRBV12-3/TRBV12-4; J: TRBJ1-1; D: TRBD1; size: many; CDR3: CASSSRDRAPEAFF; DNA: TGTGCCAGCAGTTCCCGGGACAGGGCCCCTGAAGCTTTCTTT
V: TRBV6-1; J: TRBJ1-2; D: -; size: -; CDR3: CASREQRTDGYTF; DNA: TGTGCCAGCAGAGAACAACGGACAGATGGCTACACCTTC
V: TRBV6-6; J: TRBJ2-3; D: TRBD1; size: -; CDR3: CASSYGQGNRDTQYF; DNA: TGTGCCAGCAGTTACGGACAGGGTAATCGAGATACGCAGTATTTT
V: TRBV12-3/TRBV12-4; J: TRBJ2-3; D: -; size: -; CDR3: CASSFSADTQYF; DNA: TGTGCCAGCAGTTTTTCTGCAGATACGCAGTATTTT
V: TRBV5-1; J: TRBJ2-2; D: TRBD2; size: -; CDR3: CASSWRTSGGAGELFF; DNA: TGCGCCAGCAGCTGGAGGACTAGCGGGGGGGCCGGGGAGCTGTTTTTT
V: TRBV27; J: TRBJ1-1; D: -; size: -; CDR3: CASSLVLGTEAFF; DNA: TGTGCCAGCAGTTTAGTTCTTGGAACTGAAGCTTTCTTT
V: TRBV5-1; J: TRBJ2-4; D: TRBD1; size: -; CDR3: CASSTLQGAGYIQYF; DNA: TGCGCCAGCAGCACACTACAGGGGGCTGGGTACATTCAGTACTTC
V: TRBV2; J: TRBJ2-2; D: -; size: many; CDR3: CASSEAGGLAGELFF; DNA: TGTGCCAGCAGTGAAGCGGGGGGTTTGGCCGGGGAGCTGTTTTTT
V: TRBV6-1; J: TRBJ2-7; D: TRBD1; size: many; CDR3: CASFDRGHEQYF; DNA: TGTGCCAGCTTTGACAGGGGGCACGAGCAGTACTTC